What follows are 26 T cell receptor beta chains derived from one specimen sequenced in a study of T cells in Graves' hyperthyroidism and ophthalmopathy (dated by TCRdb to the late 2010s). The library was made by multiplex PCR. The listed sequencing device is Illumina HiSeq 2000. TCR beta CDR3 regions were amplified from RNA transcripts. A first-round RT-PCR of the TCR CDR3 used the HTBI primer set with the Qiagen OneStep RT-PCR kit. Using fastp at Q25 and MiXCR, TCRdb reprocessed the public reads and kept productive beta chains. Each record represents a unique CDR3 protein, reported with the most common genes and DNA among its rows. Present in this sample are around 620,000 distinct CDR3 sequences, about half of which were seen just once. The top ten clones comprise roughly 20% of the sample. What was sequenced was peripheral blood or thyroid tissue (not recorded which). The receptors come from an adult woman with Graves' disease, either hyperthyroidism or ophthalmopathy (not recorded which).

The V and J genes are TRBV2 and TRBJ1-1; a possible D gene is TRBD1 (5 bases). Trimming stripped 6 bases from V and 6 bases from J, with 11 bases between. Germline V gene data show CDR1 as SNHLY and CDR2 as FYNNEI. This CDR3 spans 12 amino acids. The CDR3 nucleotides are TGTGCCAGCAGCTTCTCAGGGCCTGAAGCTTTCTTT. Translation: CASSFSGPEAFF.

The chain uses TRBV5-6 and TRBJ1-5; D remains unclear. V was trimmed by 6 bases and J by 13 bases, leaving 17 bases between them. Germline values: CDR1 SGHDT, CDR2 YYEEEE. The CDR3 loop spans 12 amino acids. The CDR3 spells CASNRRGSNQHF. The CDR3 DNA sequence: TGTGCCAGCAACCGACGGGGAAGCAATCAGCATTTT.

Points on this clonotype: A much larger clone sits a single nucleotide away, making a read error possible. This chain joins TRBV7-2 and TRBJ2-3, with TRBD2 matching 10 bases. Losses at the gene ends were 3 bases for V and 10 bases for J; bases not matched to a gene: 10. The CDR3 contains 15 residues. Per the germline V gene, CDR1 is SGHTA and CDR2 is FQGNSA. The CDR3 DNA sequence: TGTGCCAGCAGCTTGGGGGCTAGCGGGAGTAGTGCGCAGTATTTT. It yields the protein CASSLGASGSSAQYF.

This clonotype has a single count. The chain has TRBV20-1 and TRBJ2-2; 14 bases line up with TRBD2. CDR3 length: 19 residues. Looked up from germline, CDR1 is DFQATT and CDR2 is SNEGSKA (reference sequence). V lost 6 bases to trimming and J lost 6 bases; unmatched junction nucleotides: 18. The CDR3 region is CSAISPGTSGSVVAGELFF. CDR3 nucleotides: TGCAGTGCCATCTCCCCGGGGACTAGCGGGAGTGTGGTCGCCGGGGAGCTGTTTTTT.

This clonotype was seen at least ten times. The chain recombines TRBV10-2 with TRBJ1-1; a weak D match, TRBD1 (5 bases). CDR1 WSHSY and CDR2 SAAADI come from the germline V gene. This CDR3 has 13 amino acids. Trimming shortened V by 7 bases and J by 4 bases, and 13 bases separated the two germline ends. Written as DNA, the CDR3 is TGCGCCAGCATAGTTGGGGGATCCACTGAAGCTTTCTTT. This encodes CASIVGGSTEAFF.

This chain connects TRBV18 to TRBJ1-5, with 9 bases that match TRBD1. Germline CDR1 is KGHSH and CDR2 is LQKENI. The V gene end was trimmed by 6 bases and the J gene end by 5 bases; junction bases not matched to a gene: 8. This CDR3 spans 15 amino acids. CDR3 coding DNA: TGTGCCAGCTCTCTACAGGGGGCTTTCGATCAGCCCCAGCATTTT. Protein sequence: CASSLQGAFDQPQHF.

Comments on this clonotype: One end of the junction is discordant with germline, which a read error may explain. The chain employs TRBV7-9 and TRBJ1-1; no firm D call. This CDR3 is built from 13 residues. Germline V CDR1 and CDR2: SEHNR, FQNEAQ (reference sequence). The CDR3 DNA sequence: TGTGCCAGCACCGAAGGGTCGGGCACTGAGGCTTTCTTT. Residues: CASTEGSGTEAFF.

At least ten counts were recorded for this clonotype. The chain employs TRBV6-6 and TRBJ2-7, with 7 positions matching TRBD1. Trimming removed 6 bases from V and 4 bases from J; junction bases left unmatched: 12. Germline CDR1 MNHNY, CDR2 SVGAGI (reference sequence). This CDR3 has 15 residues. The CDR3 region has the DNA TGTGCCAGCAGAACACACCGGGACAGAGAATACGAGCAGTACTTC. Its protein is CASRTHRDREYEQYF.

This rearrangement joins TRBV19 to TRBJ2-6, with D tentatively TRBD1 (6 bases). CDR1 LNHDA and CDR2 SQIVND come from the germline V gene (reference sequence). V lost 7 bases and J 0 bases, leaving 13 bases between the germline ends. The CDR3 contains 16 residues. CDR3 nucleotides: TGTGCCAGTATAAAGAGGGGGTACTCTGGGGCCAACGTCCTGACTTTC. Encoded protein: CASIKRGYSGANVLTF. Filled out from reference TRBV19 and TRBJ2-6, the complete variable domain reads DGGITQSPKYLFRKEGQNVTLSCEQNLNHDAMYWYRQDPGQGLRLIYYSQIVNDFQKGDIAEGYSVSREKKESFPLTVTSAQKNPTAFYLCASIKRGYSGANVLTFGAGSRLTVL.

The genes are TRBV2 and TRBJ2-5; 12 bases align to TRBD2. This CDR3 has 14 residues. V shed 5 bases, J shed 7 bases, and the junction held 5 bases outside the gene matches. Germline loops: CDR1 SNHLY, CDR2 FYNNEI. CDR3 sequence: CASSTLAGGVTQYF. For the CDR3, the DNA is TGTGCCAGCAGTACTCTAGCGGGAGGGGTGACCCAGTACTTC.

Comments on this clonotype: The conserved phenylalanine or tryptophan normally closing the CDR3 is absent here, so this likely arose from a read error. The DNA is left out, because the CDR3 cannot be placed on it with certainty; the CDR3 is given as TCRdb lists it. V usage is TRBV7-9 and J usage is TRBJ2-6; no DNA check was done on the table's D call, TRBD1. The CDR3 spans 9 amino acids, including both terminal residues. The V gene's germline CDR1 is SEHNR and CDR2 FQNEAQ (reference sequence). CDR3: CASSAPGTS.

This rearrangement joins TRBV10-3 to TRBJ2-2, with a tentative D call TRBD2 (6 bases). CDR1 and CDR2 (germline): ENHRY, SYGVKD. The CDR3 is made up of 13 amino acids. V was shortened by 8 bases and J by 2 bases, with 9 bases between the two germline ends. The CDR3, as DNA: TGTGCCATCGGGGGAGGAAACACCGGGGAGCTGTTTTTT. Its protein is CAIGGGNTGELFF.

The chain uses TRBV29-1 and TRBJ2-7; D may match TRBD1 or TRBD2 (7 bases each). Trimming left V 4 bases short and J 4 bases short, with 14 bases between. CDR3 size: 13 residues. Germline CDR1 SQVTM, CDR2 ANQGSEA. As DNA, the CDR3 is TGCAGCGTTGGCCAGGGGGGGGGTTACGAGCAGTACTTC. It yields the protein CSVGQGGGYEQYF.

This clonotype was picked up many times. The rearrangement joins TRBV2 to TRBJ1-2; D gene uncertain. The CDR3 has 14 residues. Germline V gene data show CDR1 as SNHLY and CDR2 as FYNNEI. The V end was cut by 11 bases, the J end by 3 bases, with 19 bases between. CDR3 sequence: CALQSGRADYGYTF. Here the CDR3 DNA reads TGTGCCCTACAGAGCGGGAGGGCTGACTATGGCTACACCTTC.

This clonotype has ten or more counts. The CDR3 sequence: CASSFGGLAGERYEQYF. Here the CDR3 DNA reads TGTGCCAGCAGCTTTGGGGGACTAGCGGGAGAAAGATACGAGCAGTACTTC. The chain links TRBV7-2 to TRBJ2-7; 14 nucleotides match TRBD2. CDR1 and CDR2 from the germline V gene are SGHTA and FQGNSA. There are 17 residues in the CDR3. Germline trimming cut 3 bases from V and 4 bases from J; bases unmatched to any gene: 8.

As regards this clonotype: Compared with germline, one end of the junction differs, possibly owing to a read error. The V gene is TRBV3-1, the J gene TRBJ1-1; no definite D call. The CDR3 is made up of 13 amino acids. Germline CDR1 LGHDT, CDR2 YNNKEL (reference sequence). The CDR3 here is CAGSQVRNTEAFF. The CDR3 DNA is TGTGCCGGCAGCCAAGTCCGGAACACTGAAGCTTTCTTT.

The chain has TRBV29-1 and TRBJ1-1; D is uncertain. CDR3 length: 12 amino acids. Germline V gene sequence: CDR1 SQVTM, CDR2 ANQGSEA. Between the trimmed V and J ends, which lost 4 bases and 0 bases, there was a span of 6 bases. CDR3 sequence reads: CSVGAMNTEAFF. The CDR3 nucleotides read TGCAGCGTTGGTGCGATGAACACTGAAGCTTTCTTT. Full variable domain (missing parts from reference TRBV29-1 and TRBJ1-1): SAVISQKPSRDICQRGTSLTIQCQVDSQVTMMFWYRQQPGQSLTLIATANQGSEATYESGFVIDKFPISRPNLTFSTLTVSNMSPEDSSIYLCSVGAMNTEAFFGQGTRLTVV.

The chain carries TRBV10-2 and TRBJ2-7; D unclear. Germline V CDR1 and CDR2: WSHSY, SAAADI. V was trimmed by 4 bases and J by 3 bases, leaving 22 bases between them. The CDR3 extends over 17 amino acids. In DNA, the CDR3 is TGCGCCAGCAGTGTTGATGGCGGAAAGGGTGCAGACTACGAGCAGTACTTC. Translating gives CASSVDGGKGADYEQYF.

The table lists this clonotype with many counts. J is TRBJ2-7 and V is TRBV6-5; 9 nucleotides line up with TRBD2. The V segment lost 6 bases and the J segment 3 bases; nucleotides outside the gene matches: 9. The CDR3 has 15 residues. From germline, CDR1 is MNHEY and CDR2 SVGAGI. The DNA for the CDR3 is TGTGCCAGCAGCAACGGGGCGGGAGGGCTCTACGAGCAGTACTTC. Translating it yields CASSNGAGGLYEQYF.

This clonotype was picked up many times. CDR3 nucleotides: TGCGCCAGCAGCTGGGGGGACAGTGTACAAGAGACCCAGTACTTC. As protein: CASSWGDSVQETQYF. The rearrangement links TRBV5-1 to TRBJ2-5, with a possible D match to TRBD1 (7 bases). Trimming removed 3 bases from V and 2 bases from J, with 14 bases in between. The germline V gene has CDR1 SGHRS and CDR2 YFSETQ. The CDR3 extends over 15 amino acids. Looking up the rest from reference TRBV5-1 and TRBJ2-5 gives the full variable domain: KAGVTQTPRYLIKTRGQQVTLSCSPISGHRSVSWYQQTPGQGLQFLFEYFSETQRNKGNFPGRFSGRQFSNSRSEMNVSTLELGDSALYLCASSWGDSVQETQYFGPGTRLLVL.

This clonotype was counted ten times or more. This CDR3 reads CASSYSGNRQETQYF. For the CDR3, the DNA is TGTGCCAGCAGCTATTCAGGGAACCGCCAAGAGACCCAGTACTTC. V gene TRBV7-9 combines with J gene TRBJ2-5, with D possibly TRBD1 on 5 matching bases. V was pared by 4 bases and J by 1 base, with 13 bases between. CDR1 is SEHNR and CDR2 is FQNEAQ in the germline V gene (reference sequence). This CDR3 contains 15 residues. Variable domain in full (rest from reference TRBV7-9 and TRBJ2-5): DTGVSQNPRHKITKRGQNVTFRCDPISEHNRLYWYRQTLGQGPEFLTYFQNEAQLEKSRLLSDRFSAERPKGSFSTLEIQRTEQGDSAMYLCASSYSGNRQETQYFGPGTRLLVL.

V gene TRBV2 combines with J gene TRBJ2-5, with D unresolved. Trimming took off 8 bases at V and 4 bases at J, with 14 bases between the two ends. The CDR3 sequence is 13 residues long. The germline CDR1 and CDR2 sequences are SNHLY and FYNNEI. CDR3 in DNA: TGTGCCAGCGTTGAAAGGAGAGGAGAGACCCAGTACTTC. Translation: CASVERRGETQYF.

The CDR3 loop is CASRRSAYEQYF. The CDR3 DNA reads TGTGCCAGCAGGAGATCAGCCTACGAGCAGTACTTC. The rearrangement joins TRBV2 to TRBJ2-7; the D is unclear. Germline CDR1 is SNHLY and CDR2 is FYNNEI. Trimming pared 6 bases from V and 2 bases from J, leaving 8 bases between. The CDR3 totals 12 residues.

There are many counts of this clonotype. This chain connects TRBV2 to TRBJ1-4; tentatively, D is TRBD1 (5 bases). The CDR3 runs to 14 residues. Germline CDR1 is SNHLY and CDR2 is FYNNEI. V lost 7 bases and J 7 bases, leaving 16 bases between the germline ends. The DNA of the CDR3 is TGTGCCAGCACCCCCGGGACCGTGGGTGAAAAACTGTTTTTT. Protein sequence: CASTPGTVGEKLFF. Complete variable domain (other parts from reference TRBV2 and TRBJ1-4): EPEVTQTPSHQVTQMGQEVILRCVPISNHLYFYWYRQILGQKVEFLVSFYNNEISEKSEIFDDQFSVERPDGSNFTLKIRSTKLEDSAMYFCASTPGTVGEKLFFGSGTQLSVL.

J is TRBJ2-5 and V is TRBV7-9; D is possibly TRBD2 (5 bases). V lost 3 bases to trimming and J lost 4 bases, with 9 bases between them. CDR3 size: 13 residues. Germline V gives CDR1 SEHNR, CDR2 FQNEAQ (reference sequence). The CDR3: CASSFGVRETQYF. Here the CDR3 DNA reads TGTGCCAGCAGCTTCGGGGTGCGAGAGACCCAGTACTTC.

The CDR3 sequence is CASRGGGVETQYF. The CDR3 coding sequence is TGTGCCAGCAGAGGCGGGGGGGTGGAGACCCAGTACTTC. The rearrangement links TRBV7-2 to TRBJ2-5; 9 nucleotides match TRBD2. Germline assignment: CDR1 SGHTA and CDR2 FQGNSA. Losses at the gene ends were 6 bases for V and 5 bases for J; bases not matched to a gene: 4. The CDR3 is 13 residues long.